This entry lists 8 T cell receptor beta chains sequenced from one sample in a study of T-cell memory formation after mild COVID-19. TCRdb re-derived calls from the 5' RACE reads in MiXCR, one entry per CDR3 protein. Of 150,000 to 200,000 distinct CDR3 sequences listed, 11% are singletons. Sequenced material: PBMCs or a T cell subset sorted from them (not recorded which). These TCRs come from a man between 18 and 35 years old who had mild COVID-19 (a few samples of this study predate the infection). Cell type and time point are not known.

This clonotype came up a few times. The chain joins TRBV2 to TRBJ2-7; 9 bases fit TRBD1. V gave up 6 bases and J gave up 2 bases; unmatched junction bases: 5. Germline CDR1 SNHLY, CDR2 FYNNEI. The length of the CDR3 is 14 residues. CDR3 nucleotides: TGTGCCAGCAGCCGGGACAGGGAGACCTACGAGCAGTACTTC. Translation: CASSRDRETYEQYF.

The sample holds a few counts of this clonotype. V usage is TRBV5-4 and J usage is TRBJ1-5; TRBD1 aligns across 9 bases. The germline gives CDR1 SGHNT, CDR2 YYREEE (reference sequence). Trimming took 4 bases from V and 5 from J; bases not matched to a gene: 4. This CDR3 region has 14 residues. The DNA of the CDR3 is TGTGCCAGCAGCCGGGACAGGGAGGATCAGCCCCAGCATTTT. This translates into CASSRDREDQPQHF.

This clonotype was counted a few times. The chain couples TRBV7-2 to TRBJ2-7; TRBD1 is a possible D gene (5 bases). The length of the CDR3 is 13 residues. CDR1 is SGHTA, CDR2 FQGNSA, per germline. Trimming removed 5 bases at V and 3 bases at J, with 11 bases between. The CDR3 bases are TGTGCCAGCAGCCTACGACAGAACTACGAGCAGTACGTC. Its translation is CASSLRQNYEQYV.

This clonotype was detected a few times. The rearrangement links TRBV12-3 or TRBV12-4 to TRBJ2-4, with 11 bases aligning to TRBD2. The CDR3 runs to 15 residues. Trimming cost V 7 bases and J 7 bases; bases outside gene matches: 9. The CDR3 DNA reads TGTGCCAGCACTCTTACTAGCGGGGGACGGAACATTCAGTACTTC. This codes for CASTLTSGGRNIQYF.

There are many counts of this clonotype. The chain combines TRBV20-1 with TRBJ1-4; tentative D call: TRBD1 (6 bases). Per the germline V gene, CDR1 is DFQATT and CDR2 is SNEGSKA (reference sequence). The CDR3 runs 13 residues. V lost 3 bases and J 7 bases, leaving 12 bases between the germline ends. The CDR3 DNA reads as TGCAGTGCTAGGGACAGTTTGGTTGAAAAACTGTTTTTT. Its translation: CSARDSLVEKLFF.

The chain has TRBV11-2 and TRBJ2-5; D not resolved. Germline values: CDR1 SGHAT, CDR2 FQNNGV. The CDR3 covers 15 residues. V dropped 0 bases and J dropped 4 bases, with 12 bases sitting between them. CDR3: CASSLETRRRETQYF. For the CDR3, the DNA is TGTGCCAGCAGCTTAGAGACCCGGAGACGAGAGACCCAGTACTTC.

In this sample, this clonotype turned up many times. The chain uses TRBV4-2 and TRBJ2-2, with unresolved D. In germline, CDR1 is LGHNA, CDR2 YNFKEQ. The length of the CDR3 is 14 residues. V lost 1 base and J lost 9, with 12 bases in between. The CDR3 loop is CASSQGARQRELFF. Here the CDR3 DNA reads TGTGCCAGCAGCCAAGGGGCCCGCCAGCGGGAGCTGTTTTTT.

The V call is TRBV11-2, the J call TRBJ2-2; TRBD1 or TRBD2 may be the D gene (5 bases each). CDR1 is SGHAT, CDR2 FQNNGV, per germline. The CDR3 contains 17 residues. Deletions cut 5 bases from V and 0 bases from J, with 16 bases between. CDR3: CASSIPTGASNTGELFF. CDR3 nucleotides: TGTGCCAGCAGCATACCTACCGGGGCGTCGAACACCGGGGAGCTGTTTTTT. The full variable domain, completed using reference TRBV11-2 and TRBJ2-2, is EAGVAQSPRYKIIEKRQSVAFWCNPISGHATLYWYQQILGQGPKLLIQFQNNGVVDDSQLPKDRFSAERLKGVDSTLKIQPAKLEDSAVYLCASSIPTGASNTGELFFGEGSRLTVL.